Included here is one T cell receptor beta chain sequence, with context. This sample is drawn from a study of cytomegalovirus exposure and HLA in healthy donors. The CDR3 totals 15 residues. The germline V gene has CDR1 SGHRS and CDR2 YFSETQ. V gave up 3 bases and J gave up 5 bases; unmatched junction bases: 3. TCRdb's copy holds only in-frame clones and misses some; the assay was immunoSEQ multiplex PCR. The table lists roughly 60,000 clones, 90% to 97% of them singletons. Sequencing used PBMCs. The rearrangement joins TRBV5-1 to TRBJ2-2; 11 bases are a match to TRBD1. This TCR came from a man aged 18 to 30 in good health and CMV-seronegative. CDR3 sequence: CASSSGQGGTGELFF. CDR3 bases: TGCGCCAGCAGCTCGGGACAGGGGGGAACCGGGGAGCTGTTTTTT. Using reference TRBV5-1 and TRBJ2-2 for the parts outside the CDR3, the full variable domain is KAGVTQTPRYLIKTRGQQVTLSCSPISGHRSVSWYQQTPGQGLQFLFEYFSETQRNKGNFPGRFSGRQFSNSRSEMNVSTLELGDSALYLCASSSGQGGTGELFFGEGSRLTVL.